The text below deals with one T cell receptor beta chain. The data belong to a study of blood T cell repertoires in COVID-19. Study-wide background: Sites in the United States, Italy and Spain provided acute and convalescent COVID-19 samples. In each case, the material was cDNA or gDNA derived from T cells, B-cell-depleted T cells, or PBMCs.

Germline V lookup: CDR1 MNHEY, CDR2 SMNVEV (reference sequence). V lost 6 bases, J lost 4 bases, and 18 bases lay in between. The length of the CDR3 is 15 residues. In the original processing: Nucleated cell counts were estimated from reference gene primer amplification. The assay was immunoSEQ multiplex PCR, and TCRdb's table has in-frame clones only and misses some. V, J and clone size were drawn from that table, and D and trimming were deduced from the DNA. Of fewer than 120,000 clones in the sample, roughly 85% are singletons; the top ten hold approximately 5%. Source material: peripheral blood. The sequence came from a human donor in a cohort sampled during active COVID-19. The genes are TRBV27 and TRBJ1-1, with a possible D match to TRBD1 (6 bases). CDR3: CASSPIQGGGTEAFF. The DNA of the CDR3 is TGTGCCAGCAGCCCGATACAGGGAGGGGGCACTGAAGCTTTCTTT.